The 27 T cell receptor beta chains below were found in one sample sequenced in a study of sequential checkpoint blockade in melanoma. Data came from immunoSEQ multiplex PCR; TCRdb stores just in-frame clones and leaves some out. The repertoire includes about 7,000 clones, over 25% of them detected once, and approximately 20% sits in the top ten. The treatment: randomized to nivolumab then ipilimumab (arm A) or the reverse (arm B). Sequences were derived from tumor tissue (inferred from file names), sampled from a patient given nivolumab and ipilimumab in sequence. The receptor set was obtained from a human donor with melanoma.

The CDR3 DNA sequence: TGTGCCAGTAGTCCCTCCGGGACAGACACCTACAATGAGCAGTTCTTC. Encoded protein: CASSPSGTDTYNEQFF. The rearrangement links TRBV19 to TRBJ2-1; 7 nucleotides agree with TRBD1. V shed 5 bases, J shed 2 bases, and the junction held 9 bases outside the gene matches. This CDR3 contains 16 residues. Looked up from germline, CDR1 is LNHDA and CDR2 is SQIVND (reference sequence).

This sequence joins TRBV30 and TRBJ2-5; 9 nucleotides match TRBD2. CDR3 length: 12 amino acids. Germline V gives CDR1 GTSNPN, CDR2 SVGIG (reference sequence). V shed 8 bases, J shed 9 bases, and the junction held 10 bases outside the gene matches. The CDR3 coding sequence is TGTGCCGCCGGGACTAGCAGTGGCGCCCAGTACTTC. Protein product: CAAGTSSGAQYF.

The chain is built from TRBV19 and TRBJ2-4; no reliable D call. Germline V CDR1 and CDR2: LNHDA, SQIVND (reference sequence). This CDR3 is 14 amino acids long. The V gene lost 3 bases and the J gene lost 0 bases, with 6 bases spanning the gap. The CDR3 region is CASSIKVAKNIQYF. CDR3 DNA sequence: TGTGCCAGTAGTATTAAAGTAGCCAAAAACATTCAGTACTTC.

In this sample, this clone turned up a few times. The chain joins TRBV11-3 to TRBJ2-7, with 7 bases aligning to TRBD1. Looked up from germline, CDR1 is SGHNT and CDR2 is YENEEA. After removal of 2 bases from V and 3 bases from J, the junction contained 4 bases not matched to a gene. This CDR3 comprises 14 residues. The CDR3 DNA follows: TGTGCCAGCAGCTTAACAGGGGAACACTACGAGCAGTACTTC. Amino acid sequence: CASSLTGEHYEQYF. The full variable domain, its missing parts supplied by reference TRBV11-3 and TRBJ2-7, is EAGVVQSPRYKIIEKKQPVAFWCNPISGHNTLYWYLQNLGQGPELLIRYENEEAVDDSQLPKDRFSAERLKGVDSTLKIQPAELGDSAVYLCASSLTGEHYEQYFGPGTRLTVT.

The J gene is TRBJ2-5, the V gene TRBV9, with D tentatively TRBD1 (5 bases). V gave up 0 bases and J gave up 2 bases, with 11 bases separating them. This CDR3 spans 15 amino acids. CDR1 is SGDLS, CDR2 YYNGEE, per germline. The CDR3 spells CASSVEGRTQETQYF. CDR3 DNA sequence: TGTGCCAGCAGCGTAGAGGGGCGGACGCAAGAGACCCAGTACTTC.

This clone was observed a handful of times. The chain employs TRBV6-8 and TRBJ2-2; TRBD1 aligns across 11 bases. The V gene end was trimmed by 2 bases and the J gene end by 5 bases; junction bases not matched to a gene: 4. The CDR3 extends over 16 amino acids. Germline CDR1 and CDR2: MNHGY and SAAAGT. CDR3 DNA: TGTGCCAGCAGTTACGCCGGGACAGGGGGGACCGGGGAGCTGTTTTTT. This codes for CASSYAGTGGTGELFF.

The V and J genes are TRBV6-8 and TRBJ1-3, with 7 bases matching TRBD1. The CDR3 has 16 residues. Germline CDR1 MNHGY, CDR2 SAAAGT. Losses at the gene ends were 8 bases for V and 2 bases for J; bases not matched to a gene: 12. The CDR3 reads CASLPGRGLAGNTIYF. The DNA for the CDR3 is TGTGCCAGCCTTCCCGGAAGGGGGCTTGCTGGAAACACCATATATTTT.

This rearrangement joins TRBV28 to TRBJ1-1, with 7 bases aligning to TRBD1. V was pared by 7 bases and J by 5 bases, with 7 bases of the junction left unmatched. This CDR3 contains 13 residues. CDR1 is MDHEN, CDR2 SYDVKM, per germline. The CDR3 DNA reads as TGTGCCAGCATTGAAGGGGGCGGGACTGAAGCTTTCTTT. Its translation is CASIEGGGTEAFF.

The chain has TRBV6-8 and TRBJ2-1; 10 positions agree with TRBD2. CDR1 is MNHGY, CDR2 SAAAGT, per germline. The junction had 11 bases not matched to a gene; V was cut back by 5 bases and J by 16 bases. This CDR3 is built from 13 residues. The CDR3 loop reads CASSATLAGVDFF. Written as DNA, the CDR3 is TGTGCCAGCAGTGCTACCCTAGCGGGAGTCGATTTCTTC.

This clone came up a few times. The chain is built from TRBV6-8 and TRBJ2-2; 14 nucleotides align to TRBD2. Germline V gene sequence: CDR1 MNHGY, CDR2 SAAAGT. After removal of 5 bases from V and 6 bases from J, the junction contained 8 bases not matched to a gene. This CDR3 comprises 17 residues. The CDR3 sequence: CASSQRLAGGPSGELFF. The CDR3 nucleotides are TGTGCCAGCAGTCAACGACTAGCGGGAGGGCCCTCCGGGGAGCTGTTTTTT.

This rearrangement joins TRBV14 to TRBJ1-2; the match to TRBD1 covers 7 bases. Germline assignment: CDR1 SGHDN and CDR2 FVKESK. This CDR3 has 13 amino acids. Trimming removed 0 bases from V and 5 bases from J; junction bases left unmatched: 0. The CDR3 protein is CASSQEQGYGYTF. The DNA for the CDR3 is TGTGCCAGCAGCCAAGAACAGGGGTATGGCTACACCTTC.

There are a few counts of this clone. V is TRBV11-3 and J is TRBJ1-1, with a weak D call TRBD1 (6 bases). Between the trimmed V and J ends, which lost 5 bases and 5 bases, there was a span of 15 bases. This CDR3 spans 14 amino acids. CDR1 SGHNT and CDR2 YENEEA come from the germline V gene. The CDR3 region is CASSPQGYGTEAFF. Here the CDR3 DNA reads TGTGCCAGCAGCCCACAGGGATATGGGACTGAAGCTTTCTTT.

This clone was observed a handful of times. The V call is TRBV6-8, the J call TRBJ2-7, with TRBD2 matching 9 bases. Germline assignment: CDR1 MNHGY and CDR2 SAAAGT. V was pared by 4 bases and J by 0 bases, with 1 base of the junction left unmatched. The CDR3 covers 14 residues. The CDR3 region has the DNA TGTGCCAGCAGTTTAGCGGGAGCCTCCTACGAGCAGTACTTC. This codes for CASSLAGASYEQYF.

This clone was seen more than once but under ten times. The chain joins TRBV23-1 to TRBJ2-7; D is undetermined. TRBV23-1 is classed as an ORF, of uncertain function. The CDR3 loop spans 15 amino acids. V was trimmed by 2 bases and J by 4 bases, leaving 15 bases between them. The chain's CDR3 is CASSQPTKRYYEQYF. CDR3 DNA sequence: TGCGCCAGCAGTCAACCGACCAAGAGATATTACGAGCAGTACTTC.

This clone was counted ten times or more. The J gene is TRBJ1-2, the V gene TRBV6-8; TRBD1 aligns across 7 bases. V lost 9 bases and J lost 7; bases outside the gene matches: 8. CDR1 is MNHGY, CDR2 SAAAGT, per germline. The CDR3 has 12 amino acids. CDR3 DNA: TGTGCCAGTTTGACAGGGAATGGTGGCTACACCTTC. As protein: CASLTGNGGYTF.

This clone has only a few counts. The J gene is TRBJ2-2, the V gene TRBV6-8; 14 nucleotides align to TRBD2. The germline V gene has CDR1 MNHGY and CDR2 SAAAGT. V was clipped by 10 bases and J by 4 bases; unmatched bases: 14. The CDR3 consists of 18 residues. The CDR3 DNA sequence: TGTGCCATCAGGGGACTAGCGGGAGAGGAAGGAGGCACCGGGGAGCTGTTTTTT. Translated, it gives CAIRGLAGEEGGTGELFF.

This rearrangement joins TRBV5-1 to TRBJ2-7; possible D gene TRBD2, 5 bases. Germline assignment: CDR1 SGHRS and CDR2 YFSETQ. The CDR3 loop spans 16 amino acids. V dropped 0 bases and J dropped 4 bases, with 17 bases sitting between them. The CDR3 DNA is TGCGCCAGCAGCTTGGTGGCGGGCTTTACCACTTACGAGCAGTACTTC. Protein sequence: CASSLVAGFTTYEQYF.

This clone turned up a few times. V and J are TRBV9 and TRBJ1-2, with TRBD1 matching over 10 bases. Germline V gene sequence: CDR1 SGDLS, CDR2 YYNGEE. With V trimmed by 3 bases and J by 2 bases, 4 bases remained unmatched. CDR3 length equals 15 residues. The DNA for the CDR3 is TGTGCCAGCAGCGCAGGGGACAGGGGAAACTATGGCTACACCTTC. Its protein is CASSAGDRGNYGYTF. Drawing the rest from reference TRBV9 and TRBJ1-2, the complete variable domain is DSGVTQTPKHLITATGQRVTLRCSPRSGDLSVYWYQQSLDQGLQFLIQYYNGEERAKGNILERFSAQQFPDLHSELNLSSLELGDSALYFCASSAGDRGNYGYTFGSGTRLTVV.

V and J are TRBV6-8 and TRBJ2-5; 7 bases line up with TRBD1. The junction had 8 bases not matched to a gene; V was cut back by 6 bases and J by 4 bases. Germline loops: CDR1 MNHGY, CDR2 SAAAGT. The length of the CDR3 is 14 residues. The CDR3 region has the DNA TGTGCCAGCAGCCGAGGACAGGCGATAGAGACCCAGTACTTC. Translation: CASSRGQAIETQYF.

This clone was seen more than once but under ten times. The chain recombines TRBV11-3 with TRBJ2-1, with 10 bases that match TRBD2. Germline V CDR1 and CDR2: SGHNT, YENEEA. This CDR3 contains 14 residues. The J segment lost 8 bases and the V segment lost 5 bases, leaving 6 bases of the junction unmatched. The CDR3 coding sequence is TGTGCCAGCAGCAGCGGGAGGGAAAGCGATGAGCAGTTCTTC. This gives the protein CASSSGRESDEQFF.

This clone turned up a few times. V usage is TRBV10-2 and J usage is TRBJ2-7, with 8 bases lining up with TRBD2. From germline, CDR1 is WSHSY and CDR2 SAAADI. V lost 6 bases to trimming and J lost 0 bases; unmatched junction nucleotides: 7. CDR3 length: 15 residues. CDR3 sequence: CASSLTSGYSYEQYF. The CDR3, as DNA: TGCGCCAGCAGCCTAACTAGCGGATACTCCTACGAGCAGTACTTC.

This clone has a handful of counts. The chain has TRBV18 and TRBJ2-1, with TRBD1 matching 10 bases. Germline values: CDR1 KGHSH, CDR2 LQKENI. V was pared by 8 bases and J by 9 bases, with 10 bases of the junction left unmatched. The CDR3 is 14 amino acids. The CDR3 sequence: CASTGTGDRTEQFF. DNA of the CDR3: TGTGCCAGCACAGGGACAGGGGATAGAACTGAGCAGTTCTTC.

In its sample, this clone was seen a few times. The chain is built from TRBV28 and TRBJ1-2; D might be TRBD1 (5 bases). The germline V and J ends were trimmed by 2 bases and 4 bases, with 14 bases remaining between them. The germline V gene encodes CDR1 MDHEN and CDR2 SYDVKM. The CDR3 sequence is 15 residues long. The CDR3 protein is CASSLGGVGTYGYTF. The CDR3 DNA reads as TGTGCCAGCAGTTTAGGGGGGGTAGGAACCTATGGCTACACCTTC.

V gene TRBV30 combines with J gene TRBJ1-1; no definite D call. CDR3 length: 12 residues. V gave up 1 base and J gave up 1 base, with 4 bases separating them. The germline V gene has CDR1 GTSNPN and CDR2 SVGIG (reference sequence). CDR3: CAWSEGNTEAFF. The CDR3 DNA reads TGTGCCTGGAGTGAGGGGAACACTGAAGCTTTCTTT.

Ten or more counts support this clone. V gene TRBV11-3 combines with J gene TRBJ2-5; 9 bases align to TRBD1. The V gene's germline CDR1 is SGHNT and CDR2 YENEEA. CDR3 size: 14 residues. V lost 5 bases to trimming and J lost 6 bases; unmatched junction nucleotides: 7. The CDR3 sequence: CASSPGQGLKTQYF. The CDR3 DNA sequence: TGTGCCAGCAGCCCGGGACAGGGCTTGAAGACCCAGTACTTC.

This clone was seen only a few times. CDR3 sequence: CASSDAEGDEQFF. In DNA form, the CDR3 reads TGTGCCAGCAGTGATGCGGAGGGAGATGAGCAGTTCTTC. The chain recombines TRBV9 with TRBJ2-1; the D gene is possibly TRBD2 (6 bases). The germline V and J ends were trimmed by 5 bases and 8 bases, with 14 bases remaining between them. CDR1 is SGDLS, CDR2 YYNGEE, per germline. The length of the CDR3 is 13 residues.

This sequence joins TRBV4-1 and TRBJ2-6, with no clear D. Per germline, CDR1 MGHRA and CDR2 YSYEKL. The CDR3 contains 15 residues. V shed 4 bases and J shed 4 bases, with 11 bases lying between them. The CDR3 loop is CASSPRLAGANVLTF. DNA for the CDR3: TGCGCCAGCAGCCCCCGGTTGGCGGGGGCCAACGTCCTGACTTTC.